The 3 T cell receptor beta chains below all came from one sample that was sequenced in a study of T cells in Graves' hyperthyroidism and ophthalmopathy (dated by TCRdb to about 2019). Libraries were prepared through multiplex PCR. For sequencing, an Illumina HiSeq 2000 was employed. Amplification of TCR beta CDR3 regions was carried out from RNA transcripts. The TCR CDR3 was subjected to a first round of RT-PCR using the HTBI primer set and the Qiagen OneStep RT-PCR kit. TCRdb reprocessing: public reads trimmed at Q25 with fastp, clones called with MiXCR, in-frame beta chains kept. For every CDR3 protein sequence, its rows merge into one entry that carries the most common genes and DNA. The sample contains around 380,000 distinct CDR3 sequences, approximately 13% of them found a single time. More than 20% of the sample goes to the ten largest clones. The sample comprised blood. These receptors all come from a man aged 25-45 years with Graves' hyperthyroidism that later progressed to Graves' ophthalmopathy.

This clonotype was detected many times. The chain uses TRBV20-1 and TRBJ2-7; the D is unclear. Germline V lookup: CDR1 DFQATT, CDR2 SNEGSKA (reference sequence). The V gene lost 6 bases and the J gene lost 3 bases, with 18 bases spanning the gap. The CDR3 has 14 residues. The CDR3 is CSAQRSDLFYEQYF. CDR3 sequence (DNA): TGCAGTGCCCAGAGGTCGGACCTCTTCTACGAGCAGTACTTC.

The J gene is TRBJ1-1, the V gene TRBV20-1; the D gene is possibly TRBD1 (6 bases). Germline values: CDR1 DFQATT, CDR2 SNEGSKA (reference sequence). This CDR3 is 13 amino acids long. Trimming stripped 7 bases from V and 4 bases from J, with 16 bases between. CDR3 in DNA: TGCAGTGATGGGACATCGGGGTGCACTGAAGCTTTCTTT. It codes for CSDGTSGCTEAFF.

The chain is built from TRBV6-9 and TRBJ1-1; no clear D. Between the trimmed V and J ends, which lost 6 bases and 2 bases, there was a span of 16 bases. Germline CDR1 and CDR2: MNHGY and SVAAGI. The CDR3 is 15 amino acids. The CDR3 reads CASSYSDTTNTEAFF. The CDR3 DNA is TGTGCCAGCAGCTACTCGGATACGACTAACACTGAAGCTTTCTTT.